These 25 T cell receptor beta chains were sequenced from one sample in a study of radiotherapy plus CTLA-4 blockade in lung cancer. Profiled with immunoSEQ multiplex PCR; TCRdb holds only in-frame clones, not every one. The data hold around 110,000 clones, with 85% to 90% observed a single time. The material sequenced was peripheral blood, taken from a patient treated with radiotherapy plus ipilimumab. The receptor source for this set is a human donor with non-small cell lung cancer that progressed on radiotherapy plus ipilimumab.

The gene calls are TRBV7-8 and TRBJ2-7; either TRBD1 or TRBD2 may fit D (5 bases each). The CDR3 length is 14 residues. The V gene's germline CDR1 is SGHVS and CDR2 FQNEAQ. Deletions cut 5 bases from V and 7 bases from J, with 18 bases between. CDR3 sequence: CASSQGTVGSEQYF. The CDR3 region has the DNA TGTGCCAGCAGCCAAGGGACGGTTGGTTCGGAGCAGTACTTC.

The V and J genes are TRBV5-1 and TRBJ2-2; no firm D call. The V gene lost 0 bases and the J gene lost 4 bases, with 4 bases spanning the gap. The length of the CDR3 is 13 residues. Germline CDR1 SGHRS, CDR2 YFSETQ. This chain's CDR3 is CASSLGITGELFF. CDR3 bases: TGCGCCAGCAGCTTGGGGATCACCGGGGAGCTGTTTTTT.

The rearrangement links TRBV7-2 to TRBJ2-3, with D perhaps matching TRBD1 (6 bases). The V and J ends lost 1 base and 4 bases respectively, with 15 bases between them. This CDR3 has 16 residues. Germline values: CDR1 SGHTA, CDR2 FQGNSA. CDR3 nucleotides: TGTGCCAGCAGCTTAGTTGTACAGGGTGGACCAGATACGCAGTATTTT. Translation gives CASSLVVQGGPDTQYF.

This clone has only one observation. The genes are TRBV5-1 and TRBJ2-3; 7 bases are a match to TRBD2. Trimming cost V 4 bases and J 2 bases; bases outside gene matches: 7. Looked up from germline, CDR1 is SGHRS and CDR2 is YFSETQ. The CDR3 is 15 amino acids. CDR3 DNA: TGCGCCAGCAGCGGAGGACTAGTCAACACAGATACGCAGTATTTT. Protein product: CASSGGLVNTDTQYF.

The chain links TRBV14 to TRBJ1-2; D unclear. V was trimmed by 4 bases and J by 8 bases, leaving 17 bases between them. The CDR3 covers 14 residues. The germline V gene encodes CDR1 SGHDN and CDR2 FVKESK. The CDR3, as DNA: TGTGCCAGCAGCCTCCAGGAAGGGAATGGAGGCTACACCTTC. Its protein is CASSLQEGNGGYTF.

The V call is TRBV6-1, the J call TRBJ1-3; D uncertain. The CDR3 consists of 14 residues. Germline loops: CDR1 MNHNS, CDR2 SASEGT. Trimming removed 9 bases from V and 0 bases from J, with 12 bases in between. The CDR3 protein is CASQVGASGNTIYF. Written as DNA, the CDR3 is TGTGCCAGTCAAGTGGGCGCCTCTGGAAACACCATATATTTT.

Worth noting for this clone: In the same sample, other DNA sequences code for this CDR3. The chain couples TRBV2 to TRBJ1-2; TRBD1 aligns across 9 bases. Germline V gene data show CDR1 as SNHLY and CDR2 as FYNNEI. The junction had 4 bases not matched to a gene; V was cut back by 6 bases and J by 2 bases. The length of the CDR3 is 14 residues. The CDR3 coding sequence is TGTGCCAGCAGAGGAGGACAGGGGAACTATGGCTACACCTTC. Translating gives CASRGGQGNYGYTF.

The chain joins TRBV11-2 to TRBJ2-2; no clear D gene. CDR1 is SGHAT and CDR2 is FQNNGV in the germline V gene. The CDR3 covers 15 residues. The germline V and J ends were trimmed by 1 base and 0 bases, with 6 bases remaining between them. The CDR3 coding sequence is TGTGCCAGCAGCTTAGCAGTGACGAACACCGGGGAGCTGTTTTTT. It is translated as CASSLAVTNTGELFF. Using reference TRBV11-2 and TRBJ2-2 for the parts outside the CDR3, the full variable domain is EAGVAQSPRYKIIEKRQSVAFWCNPISGHATLYWYQQILGQGPKLLIQFQNNGVVDDSQLPKDRFSAERLKGVDSTLKIQPAKLEDSAVYLCASSLAVTNTGELFFGEGSRLTVL.

The CDR3 here is CSAGGSGEQYF. The CDR3 DNA reads TGCAGCGCAGGGGGCTCAGGCGAGCAGTACTTC. The genes are TRBV29-1 and TRBJ2-7; the match to TRBD1 covers 8 bases. The germline CDR1 and CDR2 sequences are SQVTM and ANQGSEA. V lost 7 bases to trimming and J lost 6 bases; unmatched junction nucleotides: 5. The CDR3 is 11 residues long.

This chain's CDR3 is CASSPVVGSDTQYF. CDR3 DNA: TGTGCCAGCAGCCCGGTTGTGGGGTCAGATACGCAGTATTTT. V gene TRBV25-1 combines with J gene TRBJ2-3; no definite D call. Germline V gene sequence: CDR1 MGHDK, CDR2 SYGVNS. V was cut by 6 bases and J by 4 bases, with 14 bases left in between. This CDR3 comprises 14 residues. Filled out from reference TRBV25-1 and TRBJ2-3, the complete variable domain reads EADIYQTPRYLVIGTGKKITLECSQTMGHDKMYWYQQDPGMELHLIHYSYGVNSTEKGDLSSESTVSRIRTEHFPLTLESARPSHTSQYLCASSPVVGSDTQYFGPGTRLTVL.

The table lists this clone with a few counts. This chain connects TRBV19 to TRBJ2-7; D is uncertain. Per germline, CDR1 LNHDA and CDR2 SQIVND (reference sequence). The CDR3 length is 12 residues. Trimming stripped 5 bases from V and 1 base from J, with 6 bases between. In DNA, the CDR3 is TGTGCCAGTAGTTCCGGTTCCTACGAGCAGTACTTC. Protein: CASSSGSYEQYF.

This chain connects TRBV5-6 to TRBJ1-2, with D tentatively TRBD1 (5 bases). The CDR3 sequence is 15 residues long. V was cut by 4 bases and J by 0 bases, with 13 bases left in between. The germline CDR1 and CDR2 sequences are SGHDT and YYEEEE. The CDR3 spells CASSPRTPTNYGYTF. The CDR3 DNA reads as TGTGCCAGCAGCCCCAGGACACCAACTAACTATGGCTACACCTTC.

This CDR3 is CASSLWTVNTEAFF. The CDR3 DNA reads as TGTGCCAGCAGCTTATGGACAGTCAACACTGAAGCTTTCTTT. V and J are TRBV5-4 and TRBJ1-1, with a weak D call TRBD1 (6 bases). The CDR3 is 14 amino acids. Germline V gene lookup returns CDR1 SGHNT and CDR2 YYREEE (reference sequence). The germline V and J ends were trimmed by 2 bases and 2 bases, with 10 bases remaining between them.

The chain combines TRBV19 with TRBJ1-1, with no clear D. The length of the CDR3 is 13 residues. CDR1 is LNHDA, CDR2 SQIVND, per germline (reference sequence). The V and J ends lost 1 base and 1 base respectively, with 4 bases between them. CDR3 nucleotides: TGTGCCAGTAGTATAGTTAGGAACACTGAAGCTTTCTTT. Translation: CASSIVRNTEAFF.

The chain links TRBV27 to TRBJ2-4; no definite D call. Germline CDR1 reads MNHEY; CDR2 reads SMNVEV (reference sequence). Trimming pared 3 bases from V and 6 bases from J, leaving 9 bases between. This CDR3 contains 13 residues. CDR3 in amino acids: CASSLLGRNIQYF. DNA of the CDR3: TGTGCCAGCAGTTTGCTCGGCAGAAACATTCAGTACTTC.

V and J are TRBV6-6 and TRBJ1-2; TRBD1 is a possible D gene (6 bases). Looked up from germline, CDR1 is MNHNY and CDR2 is SVGAGI (reference sequence). Trimming removed 1 base from V and 3 bases from J, with 15 bases in between. CDR3 size: 16 residues. The CDR3 sequence is CASSYWGGRVDYGYTF. In DNA, the CDR3 is TGTGCCAGCAGTTACTGGGGGGGGCGTGTTGACTATGGCTACACCTTC.

This chain uses TRBV19 with TRBJ2-6; D gene ambiguous. Deletions cut 6 bases from V and 0 bases from J, with 9 bases between. CDR3 length equals 15 residues. CDR1 is LNHDA and CDR2 is SQIVND in the germline V gene (reference sequence). The CDR3 region is CASRAGSSGANVLTF. Written as DNA, the CDR3 is TGTGCCAGTAGGGCAGGCAGCTCTGGGGCCAACGTCCTGACTTTC.

This clone was seen once. This sequence joins TRBV18 and TRBJ1-1; D gene uncertain. Germline V lookup: CDR1 KGHSH, CDR2 LQKENI. There are 15 residues in the CDR3. The V end was cut by 3 bases, the J end by 0 bases, with 11 bases between. The CDR3 region is CASSPSLPMNTEAFF. CDR3 nucleotides: TGTGCCAGCTCACCGAGTCTGCCAATGAACACTGAAGCTTTCTTT.

Only one count was recorded for this clone. V usage is TRBV6-6 and J usage is TRBJ2-1; unclear D gene. The V end lost 2 bases, the J end lost 4 bases, and 6 bases lay between the germline ends. The CDR3 has 13 residues. The germline gives CDR1 MNHNY, CDR2 SVGAGI (reference sequence). The DNA of the CDR3 is TGTGCCAGCAGTTACATCGAATACAATGAGCAGTTCTTC. It yields the protein CASSYIEYNEQFF.

The chain uses TRBV9 and TRBJ1-2; 8 bases are shared with TRBD1. Germline CDR1 reads SGDLS; CDR2 reads YYNGEE. The CDR3 is 15 residues long. Germline trimming cut 3 bases from V and 5 bases from J; bases unmatched to any gene: 9. The CDR3 DNA is TGTGCCAGCAGCGGGGGACAGGCGGGTCTTTATGGCTACACCTTC. It codes for CASSGGQAGLYGYTF.

V and J are TRBV7-2 and TRBJ2-2; TRBD2 aligns across 11 bases. The germline gives CDR1 SGHTA, CDR2 FQGNSA. The CDR3 has 18 amino acids. The ends lost 5 bases at V and 1 base at J; junction bases unmatched: 9. The CDR3 sequence: CASSPTPGLAENTGELFF. The CDR3, as DNA: TGTGCCAGCAGCCCCACCCCGGGACTAGCGGAGAACACCGGGGAGCTGTTTTTT.

V usage is TRBV20-1 and J usage is TRBJ2-1; D not resolved. Trimming stripped 1 base from V and 6 bases from J, with 4 bases between. Germline values: CDR1 DFQATT, CDR2 SNEGSKA (reference sequence). The CDR3 length is 11 residues. The CDR3 protein is CSARGPNEQFF. CDR3 coding DNA: TGCAGTGCTAGAGGTCCCAATGAGCAGTTCTTC.

The chain joins TRBV7-8 to TRBJ2-3; D assignment may be TRBD1 or TRBD2 (5 bases each). The CDR3 contains 12 residues. Trimming pared 4 bases from V and 5 bases from J, leaving 7 bases between. The germline V gene has CDR1 SGHVS and CDR2 FQNEAQ. The CDR3 loop is CASSWGKDTQYF. Here the CDR3 DNA reads TGTGCCAGCAGCTGGGGGAAAGATACGCAGTATTTT.

In DNA form, the CDR3 reads TGTGCCAGCAGTTACTCGTCCAGGGTCACTGAAAAACTGTTTTTT. Translating gives CASSYSSRVTEKLFF. V gene TRBV6-5 combines with J gene TRBJ1-4; a weak D match, TRBD1 (5 bases). CDR1 and CDR2 (germline): MNHEY, SVGAGI. The CDR3 is 15 amino acids. The V gene lost 0 bases and the J gene lost 7 bases, with 12 bases spanning the gap.

This chain uses TRBV25-1 with TRBJ1-2; no firm D call. Germline assignment: CDR1 MGHDK and CDR2 SYGVNS. The CDR3 is 13 amino acids. Trimming left V 4 bases short and J 3 bases short, with 9 bases between. The CDR3 loop reads CASSGLTDYGYTF. The CDR3 bases are TGTGCCAGCAGTGGTCTTACGGACTATGGCTACACCTTC.